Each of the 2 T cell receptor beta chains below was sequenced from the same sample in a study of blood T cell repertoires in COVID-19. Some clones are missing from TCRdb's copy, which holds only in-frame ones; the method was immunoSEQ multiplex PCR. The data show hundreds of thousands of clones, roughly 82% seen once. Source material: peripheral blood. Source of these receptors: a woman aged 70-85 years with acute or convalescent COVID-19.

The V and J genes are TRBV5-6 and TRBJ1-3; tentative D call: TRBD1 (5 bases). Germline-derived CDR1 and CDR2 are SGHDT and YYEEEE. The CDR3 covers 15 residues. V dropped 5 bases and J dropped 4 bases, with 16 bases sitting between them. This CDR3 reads CASSFAGQGGNTIYF. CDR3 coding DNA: TGTGCCAGCAGTTTTGCAGGCCAGGGCGGAAACACCATATATTTT.

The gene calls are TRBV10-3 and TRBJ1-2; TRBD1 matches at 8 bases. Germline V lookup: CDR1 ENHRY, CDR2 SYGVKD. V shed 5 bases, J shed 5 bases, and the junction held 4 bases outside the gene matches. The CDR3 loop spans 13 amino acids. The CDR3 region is CAISSQGGYGYTF. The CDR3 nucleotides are TGTGCCATCAGTTCACAGGGGGGGTATGGCTACACCTTC.